The rows below give T cell receptor beta chains drawn from one sample of a study of response to subunit inactivated influenza vaccine. TCRdb analysed the RT-PCR reads with MiXCR anew, one entry per CDR3 protein. The table has 250,000 to 350,000 distinct CDR3 sequences, roughly 22% seen once. Here the sequenced sample was PBMCs from blood, taken roughly 20 months after vaccination. These receptors originate from a man aged 50 to 69 who received an inactivated influenza vaccine. CDR3s include the opening cysteine and the closing phenylalanine or tryptophan. D genes are given only for firm matches. The listing skips clone size in some rows; elsewhere it reads once, few, many or a size class.

v_gene: TRBV6-1; d_gene: NA; j_gene: TRBJ1-1; abundance: few; CDR3aa: CASGGLVMTEAFF; CDR3nt: TGTGCCAGCGGGGGGCTAGTTATGACTGAAGCTTTCTTT
v_gene: TRBV20-1; d_gene: NA; j_gene: TRBJ2-5; abundance: NA; CDR3aa: CSARDMVNPSQETQYF; CDR3nt: TGCAGTGCTAGAGATATGGTGAACCCGTCCCAAGAGACCCAGTACTTC
v_gene: TRBV19; d_gene: NA; j_gene: TRBJ2-2; abundance: NA; CDR3aa: CASSISPRQYTGELFF; CDR3nt: TGTGCCAGTAGTATTAGTCCCAGGCAATACACCGGGGAGCTGTTTTTT
v_gene: TRBV4-3; d_gene: NA; j_gene: TRBJ1-2; abundance: NA; CDR3aa: CASSQAMAARGVGYTF; CDR3nt: TGCGCCAGCAGCCAAGCAATGGCAGCCCGAGGGGTTGGCTACACCTTC
v_gene: TRBV7-3; d_gene: TRBD2; j_gene: TRBJ2-7; abundance: NA; CDR3aa: CASSPEAGGSYEQYF; CDR3nt: TGTGCCAGCAGCCCGGAGGCGGGAGGGTCCTACGAGCAGTACTTC
v_gene: TRBV7-3; d_gene: TRBD2; j_gene: TRBJ2-1; abundance: NA; CDR3aa: CASSLSSGYYNEQFF; CDR3nt: TGTGCCAGCAGCTTAAGTAGCGGGTACTACAATGAGCAGTTCTTC
v_gene: TRBV12-3/TRBV12-4; d_gene: TRBD1; j_gene: TRBJ1-2; abundance: NA; CDR3aa: CASSSPDRANF; CDR3nt: TGTGCCAGCAGTTCCCCGGACAGGGCAAACTTC
v_gene: TRBV4-2; d_gene: TRBD1; j_gene: TRBJ1-2; abundance: few; CDR3aa: CASSQDKTGRMRGYTF; CDR3nt: TGTGCCAGCAGCCAAGATAAGACAGGGAGGATGAGGGGCTACACCTTC
v_gene: TRBV30; d_gene: NA; j_gene: TRBJ1-2; abundance: once; CDR3aa: CAWTTGSYGYTF; CDR3nt: TGTGCCTGGACCACAGGAAGCTATGGCTACACCTTC
v_gene: TRBV3-1; d_gene: NA; j_gene: TRBJ2-4; abundance: NA; CDR3aa: CASSQKGTKNIQYF; CDR3nt: TGTGCCAGCAGCCAGAAGGGGACCAAAAACATTCAGTACTTC
v_gene: TRBV12-3/TRBV12-4; d_gene: NA; j_gene: TRBJ1-4; abundance: many; CDR3aa: CASRPAGWYEKLFF; CDR3nt: TGTGCCAGCAGACCCGCAGGGTGGTATGAAAAACTGTTTTTT
v_gene: TRBV12-3/TRBV12-4; d_gene: NA; j_gene: TRBJ2-1; abundance: NA; CDR3aa: CASSYRDWRPRAYNEQFF; CDR3nt: TGTGCCAGCAGTTACCGGGACTGGAGACCTCGGGCCTACAATGAGCAGTTCTTC
v_gene: TRBV3-1; d_gene: NA; j_gene: TRBJ2-1; abundance: few; CDR3aa: CASRSDRYPNEQFF; CDR3nt: TGTGCCAGCAGGTCGGACAGATACCCCAATGAGCAGTTCTTC
v_gene: TRBV24-1; d_gene: NA; j_gene: TRBJ1-1; abundance: many; CDR3aa: CATSDRLNTEAFF; CDR3nt: TGTGCCACCAGTGACCGCCTGAACACTGAAGCTTTCTTT
v_gene: TRBV10-1; d_gene: NA; j_gene: TRBJ1-5; abundance: many; CDR3aa: CASSEGHNQPQHF; CDR3nt: TGCGCCAGCAGTGAGGGTCACAATCAGCCCCAGCATTTT
v_gene: TRBV19; d_gene: TRBD2; j_gene: TRBJ2-1; abundance: NA; CDR3aa: CASSISGLAKYNEQFF; CDR3nt: TGTGCCAGTAGTATATCGGGACTAGCGAAGTACAATGAGCAGTTCTTC
v_gene: TRBV6-1; d_gene: TRBD2; j_gene: TRBJ2-7; abundance: NA; CDR3aa: CASGVATSGTGEQYF; CDR3nt: TGTGCCAGTGGGGTGGCGACTAGCGGGACAGGCGAGCAGTACTTC
v_gene: TRBV5-1; d_gene: NA; j_gene: TRBJ1-2; abundance: NA; CDR3aa: CASSEEGSGSGYTF; CDR3nt: TGCGCCAGCAGCGAGGAGGGGTCCGGTAGCGGCTACACCTTC
v_gene: TRBV5-1; d_gene: NA; j_gene: TRBJ1-5; abundance: many; CDR3aa: CASSLEGHQPQHF; CDR3nt: TGCGCCAGCAGCTTGGAGGGGCACCAGCCCCAGCATTTT
v_gene: TRBV7-2; d_gene: NA; j_gene: TRBJ1-6; abundance: few; CDR3aa: CASRSGQLRTPLHF; CDR3nt: TGTGCCAGCAGATCCGGACAGCTAAGGACACCCCTCCACTTT
v_gene: TRBV4-3; d_gene: NA; j_gene: TRBJ1-2; abundance: NA; CDR3aa: CASSQGRGADGYTF; CDR3nt: TGCGCCAGCAGCCAAGGACGGGGGGCAGACGGCTACACCTTC
v_gene: TRBV7-2; d_gene: NA; j_gene: TRBJ1-1; abundance: few; CDR3aa: CASSPYRDNTEAFF; CDR3nt: TGTGCCAGCAGCCCATACAGGGATAACACTGAAGCTTTCTTT
v_gene: TRBV21-1; d_gene: NA; j_gene: TRBJ2-2; abundance: NA; CDR3aa: CASVYQGLRTGELFF; CDR3nt: TGTGCCAGCGTCTACCAGGGTCTTAGGACCGGGGAGCTGTTTTTT
v_gene: TRBV20-1; d_gene: NA; j_gene: TRBJ1-4; abundance: many; CDR3aa: CSARDLRRGSEKLFF; CDR3nt: TGCAGTGCTAGAGATCTTCGAAGGGGGTCCGAAAAACTGTTTTTT
v_gene: TRBV27; d_gene: NA; j_gene: TRBJ2-4; abundance: NA; CDR3aa: CASRGPLLAKNIQYF; CDR3nt: TGTGCCAGCCGTGGGCCTCTTTTAGCCAAAAACATTCAGTACTTC
v_gene: TRBV5-6; d_gene: NA; j_gene: TRBJ2-2; abundance: few; CDR3aa: CASTGGFGRAMNTGELFF; CDR3nt: TGTGCCAGCACCGGTGGGTTCGGCAGGGCCATGAACACCGGGGAGCTGTTTTTT
v_gene: TRBV6-7; d_gene: NA; j_gene: TRBJ2-1; abundance: few; CDR3aa: CASVLWAGPLYNEQFF; CDR3nt: TGTGCCAGCGTCCTTTGGGCGGGACCTCTCTACAATGAGCAGTTCTTC
v_gene: TRBV4-3; d_gene: NA; j_gene: TRBJ2-1; abundance: once; CDR3aa: CASSQELRNEQFF; CDR3nt: TGCGCCAGCAGCCAAGAGCTGCGCAATGAGCAGTTCTTC